The present T cell receptor (beta chain) was sequenced within a study of blood T cell repertoires in COVID-19 (dated by TCRdb to 2018 to 2021). For context, the study as a whole: Samples from collaborators originated in the United States, Italy and Spain and spanned both the acute and convalescent phases of COVID-19. The material from the prospective study consisted of cDNA or gDNA derived from T cells, B-cell-depleted T cells, or PBMCs. Subjects who had been exposed to COVID-19, were actively infected with it, or had recovered from it provided the deeply sampled blood TCRbeta repertoires that made up the dataset. The repertoires were made available in a free public database intended to serve as a resource for research on the immune response to SARS-CoV-2. Samples were obtained from the ongoing ImmuneRACE study (first 160 participants) and from about 1,300 subjects provided by 6 global collaborators. Sample metadata almost always included a de-identified subject ID, COVID-19 status, age in years and sex. Where available, HLA class I and class II types were obtained from metadata supplied by the sample provider rather than from assay-based typing.

Comments on this clone: It lacks a known antigen. Base qualities are not recorded, but no much larger clone differs from it by a single base.

One collaborating source in Seattle enrolled patients during active infection and followed them longitudinally through the course of disease. Collaborating institutions collected whole blood in K2EDTA tubes following their own protocols. For TCRbeta analysis, collaborator samples were shipped as frozen whole blood, as isolated PBMCs, or as DNA extracted from either sample type. TCRbeta CDR3 regions were amplified from genomic DNA using the immunoSEQ Assay, a bias-controlled multiplex PCR. Per the original workflow: The number of nucleated cells in each sample was estimated by amplification of reference gene primers within the assay. To quantify the absolute abundance of each unique TCRbeta CDR3 rearrangement, sequence reads were collapsed and filtered. Productive Simpson clonality was computed per sample as the square root of Simpson's diversity index over productive rearrangements. TCRdb took this table from immuneACCESS and kept in-frame rearrangements with V and J called. Such tables lack part of the clones; where checked against another copy, unresolved V genes explain under half of the gap, and the rest is unexplained. V, J and clone size are those of that table, while D and trimming were read from the DNA. The table for this sample lists 250,000 to 350,000 clones; around nine tenths of them were counted only once. Around 10% of the sample lies in the top ten.

CDR1 SGDLS and CDR2 YYNGEE were looked up in the germline V gene. Spanning cysteine to phenylalanine, the CDR3 consists of 16 amino acids. The sequence is cut down to CDR3 DNA, 48 bases in frame from base 1. Trimming takes 3 bases from V and 3 bases from J, and the germline ends sit 16 bases apart. Results the study describes overall, beyond this receptor: Clinical and demographic metadata were provided uncurated, with the amount varying by source and participant.

Here the chain combines TRBV9 and TRBJ1-3; too little of a D gene remains to name it. The sequenced material came from peripheral blood. The receptor comes from a woman aged 25 to 39 with COVID-19, enrolled during active disease. The CDR3 reads CASSARGPGRGNTIYF. The nucleotides read TGTGCCAGCAGCGCCCGGGGTCCCGGCCGTGGAAACACCATATATTTT.